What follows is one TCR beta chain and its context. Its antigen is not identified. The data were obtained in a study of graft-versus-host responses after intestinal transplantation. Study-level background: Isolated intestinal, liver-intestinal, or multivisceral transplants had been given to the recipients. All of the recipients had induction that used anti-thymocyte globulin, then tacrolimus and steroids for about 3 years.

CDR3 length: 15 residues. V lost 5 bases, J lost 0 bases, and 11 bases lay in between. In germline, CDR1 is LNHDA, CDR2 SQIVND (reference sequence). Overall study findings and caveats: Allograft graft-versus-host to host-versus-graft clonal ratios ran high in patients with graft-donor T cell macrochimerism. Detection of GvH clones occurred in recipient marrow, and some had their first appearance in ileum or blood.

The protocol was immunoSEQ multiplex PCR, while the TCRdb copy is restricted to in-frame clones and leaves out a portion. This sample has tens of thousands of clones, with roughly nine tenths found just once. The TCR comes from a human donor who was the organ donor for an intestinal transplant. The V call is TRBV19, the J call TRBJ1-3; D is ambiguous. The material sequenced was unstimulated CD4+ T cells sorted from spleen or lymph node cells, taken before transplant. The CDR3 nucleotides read TGTGCCAGTAGTCAGGACTCGCGCTCTGGAAACACCATATATTTT. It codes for CASSQDSRSGNTIYF.